This TCR beta chain comes out of a study of cytomegalovirus exposure and HLA in healthy donors. General study findings and limits: Fewer than 20,000 TCR beta sequences were associated with HLA alleles at 0.05 false discovery rate in a later analysis. With later analysis, a missense DCLRE1C variant became linked to TCR beta V- and J-gene trimming.

This clone occurred a few times. No antigen is known for it. The PCR ran on 60 Vbeta and 13 Jbeta primers. Produced via immunoSEQ multiplex PCR; TCRdb's table is partial and in-frame only. The table includes about 100,000 clones, less than 85% detected once. The CDR3 is made up of 14 amino acids. Per germline, CDR1 SGHNT and CDR2 YYREEE (reference sequence). V gave up 3 bases and J gave up 4 bases, with 13 bases separating them. Material: PBMCs. This clonotype originated in a woman aged 55-70 years in good health and CMV-seropositive. This chain links TRBV5-4 with TRBJ1-1, with D uncertain. CDR3 amino acids: CASSSPTGSTEAFF. The CDR3 bases are TGTGCCAGCAGCTCACCAACGGGAAGCACTGAAGCTTTCTTT.